A single sample gave rise to the 7 T cell receptor beta chains below, sequenced in a study of OX40 agonist ivuxolimab in advanced cancers. The repertoire was sequenced with immunoSEQ multiplex PCR; TCRdb's copy has only in-frame clones and lacks some. The table lists about 99,000 clones, approximately 95% of them singletons. The source was CD4+ or CD8+ T cells sorted from blood, collected in a trial of the OX40 agonist ivuxolimab. The receptor source for this set is an adult with an advanced solid tumor such as melanoma, head and neck, liver or kidney cancer.

The chain carries TRBV19 and TRBJ2-5, with TRBD1 matching 9 bases. After removal of 3 bases from V and 2 bases from J, the junction contained 4 bases not matched to a gene. CDR1 LNHDA and CDR2 SQIVND come from the germline V gene (reference sequence). This CDR3 has 15 amino acids. CDR3 bases: TGTGCCAGTAGTATGACAGGGGGAAATCAAGAGACCCAGTACTTC. It translates to CASSMTGGNQETQYF.

This clone occurred once. The V and J genes are TRBV6-4 and TRBJ2-5; D may match TRBD1 or TRBD2 (5 bases each). This CDR3 is 18 amino acids long. V was cut by 2 bases and J by 1 base, with 20 bases left in between. CDR1 is MRHNA and CDR2 is SNTAGT in the germline V gene. The CDR3: CASSDTFGRGSFQETQYF. For the CDR3, the DNA is TGTGCCAGCAGTGACACCTTTGGACGGGGCTCTTTCCAAGAGACCCAGTACTTC.

The DNA of the CDR3 is TGTGCCAGCAGCTCCAGTTGGCATGAGCAGTTCTTC. Translating gives CASSSSWHEQFF. The chain is built from TRBV7-9 and TRBJ2-1; D is unresolved. The germline gives CDR1 SEHNR, CDR2 FQNEAQ (reference sequence). This CDR3 comprises 12 residues. V was shortened by 4 bases and J by 8 bases, with 9 bases between the two germline ends.

The J gene is TRBJ2-5, the V gene TRBV28; 7 bases map to TRBD2. Trimming took 2 bases from V and 5 from J; bases not matched to a gene: 5. The germline CDR1 and CDR2 sequences are MDHEN and SYDVKM. The CDR3 runs to 14 residues. The CDR3 region is CASSLRVGGETQYF. The CDR3, as DNA: TGTGCCAGCAGTTTAAGGGTGGGGGGGGAGACCCAGTACTTC.

V gene TRBV19 combines with J gene TRBJ1-6; weak D call: TRBD1 (6 bases). The V end was cut by 6 bases, the J end by 0 bases, with 9 bases between. The CDR3 is made up of 15 amino acids. Germline lookup yields CDR1 LNHDA and CDR2 SQIVND (reference sequence). The CDR3 reads CASSLDSSYNSPLHF. The CDR3 DNA reads as TGTGCCAGTAGCCTGGACAGCTCCTATAATTCACCCCTCCACTTT.

This clone was recorded only once. CDR3 sequence (DNA): TGTGCCAGCAGCCAATTAACAGGGTCCGGAAACACCATATATTTT. Protein: CASSQLTGSGNTIYF. The chain combines TRBV16 with TRBJ1-3; weak D call: TRBD1 (6 bases). CDR1 and CDR2 (germline): KGHSY, FQNENV. The CDR3 contains 15 residues. The V and J ends lost 1 base and 4 bases respectively, with 11 bases between them.

V is TRBV4-1 and J is TRBJ2-7; D remains unclear. With 5 bases removed from V and 2 bases from J, the gap between germline ends came to 4 bases. The CDR3 runs to 11 residues. Germline loops: CDR1 MGHRA, CDR2 YSYEKL. This chain's CDR3 is CASSSTYEQYF. Written as DNA, the CDR3 is TGCGCCAGCAGCTCTACCTACGAGCAGTACTTC.